The 17 T cell receptor beta chains below were found in one sample sequenced in a study of blood T cell repertoires in COVID-19. Libraries were prepared by immunoSEQ multiplex PCR; TCRdb keeps only in-frame clonotypes and omits some of them. The sample consists of roughly 220,000 clones, around 87% of them appearing once. Material for sequencing was PBMCs or T cells enriched from blood (not recorded which). The receptors shown here come from a man aged 25 to 40 who had been exposed to COVID-19.

V and J are TRBV6-5 and TRBJ1-2, with a possible D match to TRBD1 (6 bases). The CDR3 runs to 15 residues. Germline-derived CDR1 and CDR2 are MNHEY and SVGAGI. Trimming took off 6 bases at V and 0 bases at J, with 14 bases between the two ends. CDR3 coding DNA: TGTGCCAGCAGGCCAGACAGGAATTCTAACTATGGCTACACCTTC. Translating gives CASRPDRNSNYGYTF.

CDR3 DNA sequence: TGTGCCAGCAGCTTGGGAGGAGGAATAACCCGGAGGTCACCCCTCCACTTT. As protein: CASSLGGGITRRSPLHF. The chain is built from TRBV11-2 and TRBJ1-6; D is unclear. The CDR3 consists of 17 residues. The V end was cut by 3 bases, the J end by 10 bases, with 22 bases between. The germline gives CDR1 SGHAT, CDR2 FQNNGV.

This sequence joins TRBV11-2 and TRBJ1-5, with unresolved D. The V gene's germline CDR1 is SGHAT and CDR2 FQNNGV. Trimming stripped 0 bases from V and 2 bases from J, with 8 bases between. The CDR3 has 15 residues. The CDR3 loop is CASSLDSQGNQPQHF. As DNA, the CDR3 is TGTGCCAGCAGCTTAGATTCACAAGGCAATCAGCCCCAGCATTTT.

The rearrangement links TRBV5-1 to TRBJ1-1; 8 bases match TRBD1. Germline loops: CDR1 SGHRS, CDR2 YFSETQ. The V segment lost 5 bases and the J segment 3 bases; nucleotides outside the gene matches: 18. The CDR3 sequence is 18 residues long. This chain's CDR3 is CASRASTQGGVRDTEAFF. The CDR3 DNA is TGCGCCAGCAGGGCCTCCACACAGGGGGGAGTGCGAGACACTGAAGCTTTCTTT.

This chain links TRBV4-2 with TRBJ2-3, with D perhaps TRBD2 (7 bases). The V gene's germline CDR1 is LGHNA and CDR2 YNFKEQ. This CDR3 is 16 amino acids long. Deletions cut 0 bases from V and 4 bases from J, with 14 bases between. The CDR3: CASSQDFPGGADTQYF. CDR3 coding DNA: TGTGCCAGCAGCCAAGATTTCCCGGGGGGCGCAGATACGCAGTATTTT.

In this sample, this clone turned up once. V is TRBV27 and J is TRBJ1-5; a possible D gene is TRBD1 (5 bases). Per the germline V gene, CDR1 is MNHEY and CDR2 is SMNVEV (reference sequence). V lost 11 bases to trimming and J lost 0 bases, with 14 bases between them. The CDR3 contains 14 residues. The CDR3 reads CASGGVSSNQPQHF. The CDR3 coding sequence is TGTGCCTCTGGAGGGGTTTCTAGCAATCAGCCCCAGCATTTT.

The chain is built from TRBV6-5 and TRBJ2-5, with 7 positions matching TRBD1. CDR3 length equals 13 residues. V trimming: 6 bases; J trimming: 5 bases; junction bases outside the gene matches: 6. Germline V gene lookup returns CDR1 MNHEY and CDR2 SVGAGI. The CDR3 nucleotides read TGTGCCAGCAGGCAGACAGGGCGGGAGACCCAGTACTTC. Protein product: CASRQTGRETQYF.

The chain uses TRBV7-9 and TRBJ2-7; D remains ambiguous. With 3 bases removed from V and 4 bases from J, the gap between germline ends came to 7 bases. This CDR3 is 12 amino acids long. Germline-derived CDR1 and CDR2 are SEHNR and FQNEAQ (reference sequence). The CDR3 region has the DNA TGTGCCAGCAGCTTTGGAGAGTACGAGCAGTACTTC. Its protein is CASSFGEYEQYF.

This clone was counted once. As DNA, the CDR3 is TGTGCCAGCAGGGAGGGACAGACCTTTGGCTACACCTTC. Translating gives CASREGQTFGYTF. The chain uses TRBV6-5 and TRBJ1-2, with 7 bases matching TRBD1. This CDR3 is built from 13 residues. CDR1 MNHEY and CDR2 SVGAGI come from the germline V gene. Germline trimming cut 6 bases from V and 7 bases from J; bases unmatched to any gene: 8.

This sequence joins TRBV7-2 and TRBJ2-1; D is possibly TRBD2 (7 bases). Trimming took off 5 bases at V and 2 bases at J, with 13 bases between the two ends. Germline assignment: CDR1 SGHTA and CDR2 FQGNSA. The CDR3 contains 15 residues. This CDR3 reads CASSPGRGAYNEQFF. The DNA for the CDR3 is TGTGCCAGCAGCCCGGGGAGGGGGGCCTACAATGAGCAGTTCTTC.

The chain links TRBV6-5 to TRBJ2-7; TRBD1 matches at 7 bases. CDR3 length: 13 amino acids. V gave up 6 bases and J gave up 7 bases; unmatched junction bases: 9. Germline V gives CDR1 MNHEY, CDR2 SVGAGI. The CDR3: CASSYRDSEEQYF. The CDR3 nucleotides read TGTGCCAGCAGCTACCGGGACAGTGAAGAGCAGTACTTC.

CDR3 sequence (DNA): TGTGCCACCAGCAGAGATATGTCCTACGAGCAGTACTTC. As protein: CATSRDMSYEQYF. The gene calls are TRBV15 and TRBJ2-7; D call uncertain. The CDR3 is 13 amino acids. V was pared by 0 bases and J by 1 base, with 4 bases between. Germline V gives CDR1 LNHNV, CDR2 YYDKDF (reference sequence).

This clone was seen only once. The chain combines TRBV5-4 with TRBJ2-7, with D hard to call. With 10 bases removed from V and 3 bases from J, the gap between germline ends came to 23 bases. CDR3 length: 15 residues. The germline V gene has CDR1 SGHNT and CDR2 YYREEE (reference sequence). CDR3 sequence (DNA): TGTGCCGCCGGCAGGCAGGATGAGCCCTACTACGAGCAGTACTTC. This translates into CAAGRQDEPYYEQYF.

This clone has just one count. The rearrangement joins TRBV6-5 to TRBJ1-2; D gene uncertain. The CDR3 is made up of 15 amino acids. The V end lost 4 bases, the J end lost 2 bases, and 14 bases lay between the germline ends. Germline CDR1 is MNHEY and CDR2 is SVGAGI. For the CDR3, the DNA is TGTGCCAGCAGTTTATACCGGACGGGAAACTATGGCTACACCTTC. Translation: CASSLYRTGNYGYTF.

V and J are TRBV25-1 and TRBJ1-2; 8 bases are shared with TRBD1. Germline trimming cut 0 bases from V and 6 bases from J; bases unmatched to any gene: 15. The germline V gene has CDR1 MGHDK and CDR2 SYGVNS. The CDR3 totals 18 residues. The CDR3 is CASSEYFQGAKRFHGYTF. The CDR3 DNA reads as TGTGCCAGCAGTGAATATTTCCAGGGGGCAAAAAGGTTTCATGGCTACACCTTC.

The sample holds one count of this clone. This chain uses TRBV18 with TRBJ1-5, with a tentative D call TRBD1 (5 bases). Germline V CDR1 and CDR2: KGHSH, LQKENI. The V end lost 2 bases, the J end lost 4 bases, and 15 bases lay between the germline ends. CDR3 length: 16 residues. CDR3 coding DNA: TGTGCCAGCTCACCAGGGGGTGGGAGGCCGAATCAGCCCCAGCATTTT. Translated, it gives CASSPGGGRPNQPQHF.

This clone has a handful of counts. J is TRBJ1-6 and V is TRBV5-1, with 10 bases that match TRBD1. CDR1 is SGHRS and CDR2 is YFSETQ in the germline V gene. V lost 4 bases, J lost 9 bases, and 7 bases stayed unmatched. The CDR3 spans 15 residues. The CDR3 is CASSPRGQGGSPLHF. The CDR3 DNA follows: TGCGCCAGCAGCCCGAGAGGACAGGGGGGTTCACCCCTCCACTTT.